The T cell receptor beta chain under discussion was sequenced for a study of PD-1 blockade in classical Hodgkin lymphoma. V dropped 5 bases and J dropped 3; count of bases not matched to a gene: 10. The CDR3 totals 16 residues. Germline values: CDR1 SGDLS, CDR2 YYNGEE. Sequencing used immunoSEQ multiplex PCR; TCRdb keeps in-frame clones, though not all of them. The data hold about 50,000 clones, with about 80% observed a single time. Indicated time point: cycle 4 day 1 (C4D1), after less than 7 weeks of nivolumab. All patients experienced relapse after autologous stem cell transplantation, and brentuximab vedotin exposure was variable. Only one count was recorded for this clone.

The genes are TRBV9 and TRBJ2-3, with 9 bases fitting TRBD1. The origin of this receptor is a human donor with classical Hodgkin lymphoma. This specimen consisted of peripheral blood mononuclear cells (PBMCs), obtained before the fourth cycle of nivolumab. This chain's CDR3 is CASSRAGGQGTDTQYF. The CDR3 coding sequence is TGTGCCAGCAGTCGCGCAGGGGGACAGGGAACAGATACGCAGTATTTT.